The entry that follows covers one T cell receptor beta chain sequence. The source of the sample is a study of blood T cell repertoires in COVID-19. Study in general: Specimens from acute and convalescent COVID-19 originated in the United States, Italy and Spain. PBMCs, B-cell-depleted T cells, or T cells were the source of the cDNA or gDNA that made up the material.

V lost 6 bases and J lost 6; bases outside the gene matches: 7. CDR3 length equals 13 residues. The germline gives CDR1 LNHDA, CDR2 SQIVND (reference sequence). Original analysis: The assay estimated nucleated cells by amplifying reference gene primers. Sequencing used immunoSEQ multiplex PCR; TCRdb keeps in-frame clones, though not all of them. V and J calls and clone size are given by that table; D and trimming were obtained from the DNA. The sample contains about 230,000 clones, more than 75% of which appear only once. This TCR was recovered from a man in his fifties with COVID-19, enrolled during active disease. Material: peripheral blood. This sequence joins TRBV19 and TRBJ2-7; 8 bases align to TRBD1. The CDR3 bases are TGTGCCAGTAGCCCTACAGGGGGTTCCGAGCAGTACTTC. This sequence encodes CASSPTGGSEQYF.